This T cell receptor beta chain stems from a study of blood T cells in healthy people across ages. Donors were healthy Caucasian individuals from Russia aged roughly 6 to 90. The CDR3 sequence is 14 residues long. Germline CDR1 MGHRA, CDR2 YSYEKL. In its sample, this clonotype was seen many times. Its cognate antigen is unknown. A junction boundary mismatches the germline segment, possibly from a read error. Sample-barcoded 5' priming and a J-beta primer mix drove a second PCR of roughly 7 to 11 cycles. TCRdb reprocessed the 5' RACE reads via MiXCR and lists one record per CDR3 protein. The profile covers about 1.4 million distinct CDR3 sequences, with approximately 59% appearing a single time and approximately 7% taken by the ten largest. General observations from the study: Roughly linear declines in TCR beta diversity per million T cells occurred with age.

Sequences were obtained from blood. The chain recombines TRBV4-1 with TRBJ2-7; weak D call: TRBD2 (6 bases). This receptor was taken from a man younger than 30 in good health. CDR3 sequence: CASSQEGRSYEQYF. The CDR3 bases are TGTGCCAGCAGCCAAGAAGGGAGGTCCTACGAGCAGTACTTC.